What follows is one T cell receptor (beta chain) and its context. Germline and junction disagree at one end, which may indicate a read error. The PCR had 60 Vbeta and 13 Jbeta primers. The data were produced by immunoSEQ multiplex PCR, yet TCRdb's version contains in-frame clones alone and is incomplete. The data show 100,000 to 120,000 clones, with more than 60% seen just once and 5% to 8% held by the top ten. This record comes from a study of cytomegalovirus exposure and HLA in healthy donors. The germline CDR1 and CDR2 sequences are PRHDT and FYEKMQ (reference sequence). The CDR3 consists of 14 residues.

The chain couples TRBV13 to TRBJ1-2; 11 bases are a match to TRBD1. The sequence derives from a man aged 25-45 years in good health and CMV-seropositive. The material sequenced was PBMCs. In DNA, the CDR3 is TGTGCCAGCAGCCTAGGACAGGGGGCGCAGGGCTACACCTTC. This gives the protein CASSLGQGAQGYTF.